The next 14 T cell receptor beta chains were all read from a single sample in a study of blood T cell repertoires in COVID-19. TCRdb's table, derived via immunoSEQ multiplex PCR, lists solely in-frame clones and lacks some. Found here are around 230,000 clones, about 86% of them singletons; the top ten hold about 9.5%. The source material was peripheral blood. The receptors originated from a woman older than 75 with acute or convalescent COVID-19.

The chain is built from TRBV7-9 and TRBJ2-3; 13 positions match TRBD2. The CDR3 loop spans 16 amino acids. Germline V lookup: CDR1 SEHNR, CDR2 FQNEAQ (reference sequence). Trimming took 4 bases from V and 10 from J; bases not matched to a gene: 11. The CDR3 region is CASSSLTSGGPRSQYF. The CDR3 DNA reads TGTGCCAGCAGCTCGCTGACTAGCGGGGGGCCTCGCTCGCAGTATTTT.

The V gene is TRBV4-2, the J gene TRBJ2-7; 9 bases are a match to TRBD1. The CDR3 consists of 17 residues. Unmatched junction bases numbered 6, after V lost 0 bases and J lost 0 bases. CDR1 and CDR2 (germline): LGHNA, YNFKEQ. The CDR3 DNA sequence: TGTGCCAGCAGCCAAGAAATGACAGGGGGGCACTCCTACGAGCAGTACTTC. Amino acids: CASSQEMTGGHSYEQYF.

This chain uses TRBV5-6 with TRBJ1-1, with D maybe TRBD1 (5 bases). The CDR3 loop spans 13 amino acids. V lost 1 base to trimming and J lost 4 bases, with 8 bases between them. Germline assignment: CDR1 SGHDT and CDR2 YYEEEE. CDR3: CASSLPGSTEAFF. Written as DNA, the CDR3 is TGTGCCAGCAGCTTGCCAGGGTCCACTGAAGCTTTCTTT.

The gene calls are TRBV5-1 and TRBJ1-1; D might be TRBD1 (6 bases). Germline V CDR1 and CDR2: SGHRS, YFSETQ. V was pared by 4 bases and J by 1 base, with 17 bases between. The CDR3 totals 16 residues. The CDR3 coding sequence is TGCGCCAGCAGCCTCTCAGGGGCGAACTCGAACACTGAAGCTTTCTTT. This gives the protein CASSLSGANSNTEAFF.

This chain joins TRBV6-6 and TRBJ2-1, with 7 bases identical to TRBD2. The CDR3 is 18 residues long. Looked up from germline, CDR1 is MNHNY and CDR2 is SVGAGI (reference sequence). With 5 bases clipped from V and 6 bases from J, the junction kept 19 bases outside the gene matches. CDR3 in amino acids: CASSPLTGVGRGGNEQFF. In DNA, the CDR3 is TGTGCCAGCAGTCCTCTTACGGGGGTGGGGAGGGGAGGCAATGAGCAGTTCTTC.

This chain connects TRBV11-3 to TRBJ2-7, with D tentatively TRBD1 (6 bases). The V end was cut by 5 bases, the J end by 3 bases, with 8 bases between. This CDR3 contains 12 residues. Per germline, CDR1 SGHNT and CDR2 YENEEA. This CDR3 reads CASSRDNYEQYF. In nucleotides, the CDR3 is TGTGCCAGCAGCAGGGACAACTACGAGCAGTACTTC.

The CDR3 DNA reads as TGTGCCAGCAGCCTGGGACAGGGGATGAATGAGCAGTTCTTC. Translating gives CASSLGQGMNEQFF. The chain employs TRBV7-3 and TRBJ2-1; 10 nucleotides align to TRBD1. Per the germline V gene, CDR1 is SGHTA and CDR2 is FQGTGA. With 5 bases clipped from V and 7 bases from J, the junction kept 5 bases outside the gene matches. This CDR3 contains 14 residues.

V gene TRBV2 combines with J gene TRBJ1-5; D is perhaps TRBD1 (5 bases). This CDR3 has 13 amino acids. The V gene lost 10 bases and the J gene lost 8 bases, with 18 bases spanning the gap. Germline-derived CDR1 and CDR2 are SNHLY and FYNNEI. The CDR3 loop reads CATRRWGEKPQHF. CDR3 nucleotide sequence: TGTGCCACCCGACGATGGGGGGAGAAGCCCCAGCATTTT.

This chain links TRBV18 with TRBJ2-7, with 7 positions matching TRBD1. V gave up 1 base and J gave up 2 bases; unmatched junction bases: 2. The CDR3 has 14 amino acids. CDR1 and CDR2 from the germline V gene are KGHSH and LQKENI. This CDR3 is CASSPRTGAYEQYF. CDR3 DNA: TGTGCCAGCTCACCACGCACAGGGGCCTACGAGCAGTACTTC.

The chain is built from TRBV2 and TRBJ1-6; D unclear. Germline V gene lookup returns CDR1 SNHLY and CDR2 FYNNEI. Trimming stripped 3 bases from V and 7 bases from J, with 13 bases between. The CDR3 consists of 15 residues. CDR3 sequence: CASSEGLSQNSPLHF. Written as DNA, the CDR3 is TGTGCCAGCAGTGAGGGCCTCAGTCAGAATTCACCCCTCCACTTT.

The chain recombines TRBV3-1 (or the pseudogene TRBV3-2) with TRBJ2-7, with D maybe TRBD1 (6 bases). CDR1 LGHDT and CDR2 YNNKEL come from the germline V gene (reference sequence). The V end was cut by 4 bases, the J end by 2 bases, with 15 bases between. The CDR3 is made up of 15 amino acids. The CDR3 reads CASSPNTGSPYEQYF. CDR3 nucleotides: TGTGCCAGCAGCCCTAATACAGGGAGTCCCTACGAGCAGTACTTC.

This clone appeared a single time. The gene calls are TRBV5-1 and TRBJ2-2, with unresolved D. Trimming took off 4 bases at V and 1 base at J, with 14 bases between the two ends. Germline V gene sequence: CDR1 SGHRS, CDR2 YFSETQ. CDR3 length: 16 amino acids. CDR3: CASSHDNPVNTGELFF. Here the CDR3 DNA reads TGCGCCAGCAGCCATGACAACCCCGTGAACACCGGGGAGCTGTTTTTT.

The rearrangement links TRBV27 to TRBJ2-1; D perhaps matches TRBD2 (5 bases). The CDR3 spans 14 residues. Per germline, CDR1 MNHEY and CDR2 SMNVEV (reference sequence). The V end was cut by 5 bases, the J end by 2 bases, with 10 bases between. CDR3 sequence: CASSLSGAYNEQFF. The CDR3 nucleotides are TGTGCCAGCAGTCTGAGCGGTGCCTACAATGAGCAGTTCTTC.

Concerning this clone: The sample contains more than one DNA sequence encoding this CDR3. This chain joins TRBV6-5 and TRBJ1-2; TRBD1 matches at 10 bases. The CDR3 extends over 14 amino acids. Germline V lookup: CDR1 MNHEY, CDR2 SVGAGI. V trimming: 2 bases; J trimming: 4 bases; junction bases outside the gene matches: 1. The CDR3 sequence is CASSYRDRGYGYTF. The CDR3, as DNA: TGTGCCAGCAGTTACCGGGACAGGGGCTATGGCTACACCTTC.